The clone carrying this TCR beta chain was counted a few times. Antigen: not known. The source of the sample is a study of cytomegalovirus exposure and HLA in healthy donors. Whole-study results and caveats: CMV serostatus alone was available as immune exposure information. The authors considered a cluster of highly shared sequence variants likely to be a sequencing artifact. Cytomegalovirus association was listed for about 180 TCR beta chains.

60 Vbeta and 13 Jbeta primers were used in PCR. Authors' data handling: An analysis performed later counted around 80 million unique TCR beta chains (roughly 11 million of them shared). The assay was immunoSEQ multiplex PCR, and TCRdb's table has in-frame clones only and misses some. V and J calls and clone size are given by that table; D and trimming were obtained from the DNA. The sample includes fewer than 60,000 clones, about 70% of them seen just once. The sequenced sample was PBMCs. The sequence derives from a woman in her forties or fifties in good health and CMV-seropositive.

The CDR3 protein is CASSQPGQGHQPQHF. CDR3 DNA sequence: TGTGCCAGCAGCCAACCCGGACAGGGCCATCAGCCCCAGCATTTT. The genes are TRBV4-2 and TRBJ1-5, with TRBD1 identical over 8 bases. Germline CDR1 and CDR2: LGHNA and YNFKEQ. The CDR3 has 15 residues. Losses at the gene ends were 2 bases for V and 5 bases for J; bases not matched to a gene: 5.